Given below is one T cell receptor (beta chain) in context. These data originate in a study of T cell repertoires in ileal Crohn's disease. About the research overall: Surgery for a complication: stricturing in roughly 60%, penetrating in about 40%.

Germline assignment: CDR1 MRHNA and CDR2 SNTAGT. Trimming cost V 4 bases and J 8 bases; bases outside gene matches: 8. The CDR3 is 14 residues long. Time point indicated: neoterminal ileum biopsy at postoperative endoscopy, about 6 months after surgery. TCRB immunosequencing input was roughly 500 nanograms of biopsy DNA per sample. The method was immunoSEQ multiplex PCR; TCRdb's version includes in-frame clones alone and lacks a portion of them. This table has more than 10,000 clones, roughly 80% appearing once. The sequenced material came from ileal tissue. This sequence originates from an adult with Crohn's disease. The rearrangement uses TRBV6-4 and TRBJ2-7; 10 nucleotides agree with TRBD1. In DNA form, the CDR3 reads TGTGCCAGCAGTGCCCGGGGGGACAGGGGCCAGCAGTACTTC. Translated, it gives CASSARGDRGQQYF.